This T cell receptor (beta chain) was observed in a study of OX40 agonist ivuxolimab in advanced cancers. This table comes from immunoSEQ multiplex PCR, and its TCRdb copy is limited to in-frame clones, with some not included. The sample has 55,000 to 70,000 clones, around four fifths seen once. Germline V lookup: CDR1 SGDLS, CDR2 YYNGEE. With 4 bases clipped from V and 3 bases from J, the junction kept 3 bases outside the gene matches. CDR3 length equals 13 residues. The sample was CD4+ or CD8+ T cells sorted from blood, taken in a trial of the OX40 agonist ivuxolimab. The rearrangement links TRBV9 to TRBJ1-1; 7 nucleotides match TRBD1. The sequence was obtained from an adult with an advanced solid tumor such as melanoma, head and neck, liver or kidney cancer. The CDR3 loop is CASSPTGDTEAFF. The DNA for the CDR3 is TGTGCCAGCAGCCCTACAGGGGACACTGAAGCTTTCTTT.